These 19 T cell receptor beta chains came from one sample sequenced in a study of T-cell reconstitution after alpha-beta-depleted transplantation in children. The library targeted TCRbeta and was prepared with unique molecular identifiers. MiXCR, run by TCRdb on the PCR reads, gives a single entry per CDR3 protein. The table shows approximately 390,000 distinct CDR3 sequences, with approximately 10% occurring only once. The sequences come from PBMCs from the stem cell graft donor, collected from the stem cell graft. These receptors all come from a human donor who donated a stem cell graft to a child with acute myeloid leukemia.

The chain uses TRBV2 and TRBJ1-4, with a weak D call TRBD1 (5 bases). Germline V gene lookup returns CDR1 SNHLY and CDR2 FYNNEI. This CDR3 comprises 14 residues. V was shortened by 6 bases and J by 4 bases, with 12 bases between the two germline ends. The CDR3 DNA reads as TGTGCCAGCAGAGATGACAGACGTAATGAAAAACTGTTTTTT. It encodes CASRDDRRNEKLFF. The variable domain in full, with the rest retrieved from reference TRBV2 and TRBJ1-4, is EPEVTQTPSHQVTQMGQEVILRCVPISNHLYFYWYRQILGQKVEFLVSFYNNEISEKSEIFDDQFSVERPDGSNFTLKIRSTKLEDSAMYFCASRDDRRNEKLFFGSGTQLSVL.

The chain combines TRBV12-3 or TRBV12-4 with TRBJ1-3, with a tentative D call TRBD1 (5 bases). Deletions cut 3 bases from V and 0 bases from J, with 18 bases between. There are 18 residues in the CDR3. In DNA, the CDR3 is TGTGCCAGCAGTTTCGGTATGGCAGGGATGGGCTCTGGAAACACCATATATTTT. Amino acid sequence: CASSFGMAGMGSGNTIYF.

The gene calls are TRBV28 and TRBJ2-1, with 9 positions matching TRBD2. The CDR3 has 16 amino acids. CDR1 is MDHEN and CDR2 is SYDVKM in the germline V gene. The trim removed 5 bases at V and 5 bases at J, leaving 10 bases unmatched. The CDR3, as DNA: TGTGCCAGCAGTGGGGCTAGCGGGGTAATGGACAATGAGCAGTTCTTC. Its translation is CASSGASGVMDNEQFF. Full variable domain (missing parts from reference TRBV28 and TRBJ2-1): DVKVTQSSRYLVKRTGEKVFLECVQDMDHENMFWYRQDPGLGLRLIYFSYDVKMKEKGDIPEGYSVSREKKERFSLILESASTNQTSMYLCASSGASGVMDNEQFFGPGTRLTVL.

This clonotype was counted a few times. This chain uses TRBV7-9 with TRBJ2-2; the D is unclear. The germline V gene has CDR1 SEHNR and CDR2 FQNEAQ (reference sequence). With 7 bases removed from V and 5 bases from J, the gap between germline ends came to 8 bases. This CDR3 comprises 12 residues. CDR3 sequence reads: CASTRQTGELFF. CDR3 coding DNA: TGTGCCAGCACCCGGCAAACCGGGGAGCTGTTTTTT.

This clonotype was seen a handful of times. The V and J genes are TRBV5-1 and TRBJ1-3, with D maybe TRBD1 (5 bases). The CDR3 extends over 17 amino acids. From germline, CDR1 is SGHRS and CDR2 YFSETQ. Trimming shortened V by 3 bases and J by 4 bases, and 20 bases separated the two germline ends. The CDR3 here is CASSSAPQGSSGNTIYF. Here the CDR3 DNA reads TGCGCCAGCAGCTCCGCTCCCCAGGGCTCGAGCGGAAACACCATATATTTT.

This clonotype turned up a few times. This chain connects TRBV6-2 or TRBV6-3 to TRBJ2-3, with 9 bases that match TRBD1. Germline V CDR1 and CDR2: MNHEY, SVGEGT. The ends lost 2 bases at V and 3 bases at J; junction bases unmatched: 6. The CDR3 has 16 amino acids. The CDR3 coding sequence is TGTGCCAGCAGTTACACGGACAGGGGTAGTACAGATACGCAGTATTTT. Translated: CASSYTDRGSTDTQYF.

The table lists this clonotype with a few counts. In nucleotides, the CDR3 is TGTGCCAGCAGCGCCCGGGCCCCGGATGGCTACACCTTC. Translated: CASSARAPDGYTF. The chain employs TRBV14 and TRBJ1-2; D unclear. Trimming pared 5 bases from V and 6 bases from J, leaving 13 bases between. CDR3 length: 13 amino acids. Germline V lookup: CDR1 SGHDN, CDR2 FVKESK.

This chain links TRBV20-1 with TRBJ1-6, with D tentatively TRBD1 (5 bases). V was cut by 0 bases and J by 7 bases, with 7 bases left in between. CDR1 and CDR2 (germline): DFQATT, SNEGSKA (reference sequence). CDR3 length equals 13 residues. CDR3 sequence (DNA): TGCAGTGCTAGAGACAGGGACAATTCACCCCTCCACTTT. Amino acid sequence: CSARDRDNSPLHF.

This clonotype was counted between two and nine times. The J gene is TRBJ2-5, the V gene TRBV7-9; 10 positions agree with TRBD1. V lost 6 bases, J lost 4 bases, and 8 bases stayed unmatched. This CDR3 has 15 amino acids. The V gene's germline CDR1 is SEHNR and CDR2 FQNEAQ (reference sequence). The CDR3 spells CASSPPGQGLETQYF. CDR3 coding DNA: TGTGCCAGCAGTCCTCCGGGACAGGGGCTAGAGACCCAGTACTTC.

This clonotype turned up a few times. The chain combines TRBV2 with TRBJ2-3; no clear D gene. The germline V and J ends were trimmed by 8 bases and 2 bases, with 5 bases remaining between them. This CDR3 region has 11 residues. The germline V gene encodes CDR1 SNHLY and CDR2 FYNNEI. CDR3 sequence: CASVYTDTQYF. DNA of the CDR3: TGTGCCAGCGTCTACACAGATACGCAGTATTTT.

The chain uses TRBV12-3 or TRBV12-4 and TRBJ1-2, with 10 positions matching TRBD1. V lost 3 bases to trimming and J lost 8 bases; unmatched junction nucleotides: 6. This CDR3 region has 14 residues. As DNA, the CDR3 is TGTGCCAGCAGTTTCCGGAGGGACAGGGGCGGCTACACCTTC. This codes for CASSFRRDRGGYTF.

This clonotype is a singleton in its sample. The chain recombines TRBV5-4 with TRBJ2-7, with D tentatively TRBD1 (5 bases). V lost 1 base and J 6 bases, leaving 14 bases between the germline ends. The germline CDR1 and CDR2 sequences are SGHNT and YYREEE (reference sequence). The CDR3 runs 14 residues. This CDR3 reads CASSLQGALGEQYF. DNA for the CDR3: TGTGCCAGCAGCTTGCAAGGGGCGCTCGGCGAGCAGTACTTC.

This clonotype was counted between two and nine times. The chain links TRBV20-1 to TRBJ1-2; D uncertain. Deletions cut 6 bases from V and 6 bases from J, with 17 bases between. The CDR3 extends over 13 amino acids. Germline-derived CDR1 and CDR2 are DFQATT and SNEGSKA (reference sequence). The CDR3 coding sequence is TGCAGTGCAAATCCCCATTTCGGGGATGGCTACACCTTC. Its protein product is CSANPHFGDGYTF.

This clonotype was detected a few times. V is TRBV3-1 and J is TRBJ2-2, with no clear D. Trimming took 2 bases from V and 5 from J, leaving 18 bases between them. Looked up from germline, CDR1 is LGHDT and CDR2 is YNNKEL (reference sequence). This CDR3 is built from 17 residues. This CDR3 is CASSQSTIGRSTGELFF. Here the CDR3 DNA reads TGTGCCAGCAGCCAATCAACCATCGGACGGAGTACCGGGGAGCTGTTTTTT.

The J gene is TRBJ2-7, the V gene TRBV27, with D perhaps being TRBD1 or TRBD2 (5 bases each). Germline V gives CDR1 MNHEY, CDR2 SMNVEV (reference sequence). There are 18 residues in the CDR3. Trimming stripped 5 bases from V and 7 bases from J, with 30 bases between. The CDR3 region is CASSPRLGVRVLSGEQYF. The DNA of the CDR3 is TGTGCCAGCAGTCCCCGGTTGGGGGTGAGGGTTCTGTCTGGTGAGCAGTACTTC.

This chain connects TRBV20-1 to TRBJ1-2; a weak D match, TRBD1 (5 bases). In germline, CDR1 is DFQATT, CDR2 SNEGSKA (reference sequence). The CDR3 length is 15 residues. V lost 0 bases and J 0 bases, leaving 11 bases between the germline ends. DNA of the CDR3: TGCAGTGCTAGAGATACTTTGGGGGCTAACTATGGCTACACCTTC. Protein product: CSARDTLGANYGYTF.

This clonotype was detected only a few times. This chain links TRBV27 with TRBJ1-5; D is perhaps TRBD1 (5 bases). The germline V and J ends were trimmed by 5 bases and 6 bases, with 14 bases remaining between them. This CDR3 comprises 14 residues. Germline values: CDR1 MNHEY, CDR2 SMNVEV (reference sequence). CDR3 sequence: CASSPGTAFQPQHF. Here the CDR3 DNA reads TGTGCCAGCAGTCCCGGGACTGCATTTCAGCCCCAGCATTTT.

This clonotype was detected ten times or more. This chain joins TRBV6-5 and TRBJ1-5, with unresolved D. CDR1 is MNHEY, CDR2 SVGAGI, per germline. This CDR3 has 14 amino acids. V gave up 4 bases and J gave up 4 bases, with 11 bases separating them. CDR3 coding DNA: TGTGCCAGCAGTTCCCCGGGCACTAATCAGCCCCAGCATTTT. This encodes CASSSPGTNQPQHF.

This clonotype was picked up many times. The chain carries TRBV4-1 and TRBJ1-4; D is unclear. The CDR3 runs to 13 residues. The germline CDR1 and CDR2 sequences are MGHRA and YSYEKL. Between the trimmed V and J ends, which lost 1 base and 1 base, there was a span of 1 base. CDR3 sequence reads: CASSQVTNEKLFF. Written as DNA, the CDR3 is TGCGCCAGCAGCCAAGTAACTAATGAAAAACTGTTTTTT.